The entry below gives a single TCR beta chain sequence along with its context. Its antigen is still unknown. Sequenced by immunoSEQ multiplex PCR; TCRdb stores in-frame clones only, minus some. This sample has some 130,000 clones; 75% to 90% occur once, and the top ten carry over 4%. This sample is part of a study of T cell responses to AZD1222 COVID-19 vaccine. Trimming pared 0 bases from V and 0 bases from J, leaving 9 bases between. The CDR3 contains 16 residues. Germline assignment: CDR1 MGHRA and CDR2 YSYEKL. Study-level findings and limits: Along spike, vaccine-associated CD4 TCRs were found throughout, with dominance at 160-218 and 743-854. Among AZD1222 vaccinees, only six were seropositive at baseline. The study reported that nearly half of spike-specific TCRs target unmutated variant regions. Once two AZD1222 doses were given, Spike-specific TCR breadth and depth went up.

Sequenced material: peripheral blood, taken on day 0 of AZD1222 vaccination. The rearrangement uses TRBV4-1 and TRBJ1-3; tentative D call: TRBD1 (5 bases). This sequence was found in an adult in good health. CDR3 residues: CASSQDQGFSGNTIYF. CDR3 nucleotides: TGCGCCAGCAGCCAAGACCAGGGTTTCTCTGGAAACACCATATATTTT.